These T cell receptor beta chains were read from a single sample in a study of T cell responses to AZD1222 COVID-19 vaccine. Some clones are missing from TCRdb's copy, which holds only in-frame ones; the method was immunoSEQ multiplex PCR. The sample lists about 130,000 clones, 93% seen once, with roughly 1% in the top ten. Sequenced here: peripheral blood, sampled on day 0 of AZD1222 vaccination. These receptors all come from an adult in good health. CDR3s include the opening cysteine and the closing phenylalanine or tryptophan. A D gene is named only where the DNA matches it firmly. Clone size, where shown, is once, few, many, or a class for clones that have expanded.

size | J | D | V | length | CDR3 | DNA
medium-sized | TRBJ2-7 | TRBD2 | TRBV6-1 | 15 | CASSEIVAGSYEQYF | TGTGCCAGCAGTGAAATCGTAGCGGGCTCCTACGAGCAGTACTTC
. | TRBJ2-1 | . | TRBV29-1 | 11 | CSVNVNNEQFF | TGCAGCGTTAACGTAAACAATGAGCAGTTCTTC
. | TRBJ1-5 | . | TRBV19 | 12 | CASGIGSQPQHF | TGTGCCAGTGGGATCGGGAGTCAGCCCCAGCATTTT
few | TRBJ2-3 | TRBD2 | TRBV9 | 16 | CASSVGIAGVTDTQYF | TGTGCCAGCAGCGTAGGGATAGCGGGGGTGACAGATACGCAGTATTTT
. | TRBJ1-5 | . | TRBV30 | 14 | CAWSATGPGRPQHF | TGTGCCTGGAGTGCAACCGGACCAGGACGGCCCCAGCATTTT
. | TRBJ2-7 | TRBD1 | TRBV19 | 16 | CASSIRRTGVYYEQYF | TGTGCCAGTAGTATACGGCGGACAGGGGTTTACTACGAGCAGTACTTC
. | TRBJ1-6 | TRBD1 | TRBV14 | 16 | CASSQEPDRVQSPLHF | TGTGCCAGCAGCCAAGAGCCGGACAGGGTACAGTCACCCCTCCACTTT
. | TRBJ2-5 | . | TRBV5-1 | 14 | CASRYRVGKETQYF | TGCGCCAGCAGATATAGGGTGGGGAAAGAGACCCAGTACTTC
. | TRBJ1-1 | . | TRBV11-2 | 14 | CASSLMLSALGAFF | TGTGCCAGCAGCTTAATGTTATCGGCACTAGGAGCTTTCTTT
. | TRBJ2-1 | . | TRBV5-6 | 14 | CASSLMRWDHEQFF | TGTGCCAGCAGCTTGATGAGGTGGGACCATGAGCAGTTCTTC
. | TRBJ1-4 | . | TRBV25-1 | 14 | CASSEAGGGEKLFF | TGTGCCAGCAGTGAAGCCGGAGGAGGAGAAAAACTGTTTTTT
. | TRBJ2-7 | . | TRBV6-1 | 14 | CASSEVYSRYEQYF | TGTGCCAGCAGTGAAGTTTACAGCCGCTACGAGCAGTACTTC
. | TRBJ2-5 | . | TRBV24-1 | 13 | CATSGTGQETQYF | TGTGCCACCAGTGGCACAGGCCAAGAGACCCAGTACTTC
few | TRBJ2-2 | . | TRBV7-2 | 12 | CASSFASGELFF | TGTGCCAGCAGCTTCGCGAGCGGGGAGCTGTTTTTT
. | TRBJ2-5 | . | TRBV6-5 | 16 | CASSYYFSSLTETQYF | TGTGCCAGCAGTTATTACTTTAGTTCATTGACGGAGACCCAGTACTTC
. | TRBJ2-7 | . | TRBV4-1 | 14 | CASSHLQYPYEQYF | TGCGCCAGCAGCCACCTACAGTACCCCTACGAGCAGTACTTC
. | TRBJ1-4 | . | TRBV19 | 14 | CASRTAATNEKLSF | TGTGCCAGTCGTACAGCCGCAACTAATGAAAAACTGTCTTTT
. | TRBJ2-1 | TRBD2 | TRBV5-1 | 15 | CASRPGLAEYNEQFF | TGCGCCAGCAGACCGGGACTAGCGGAGTACAATGAGCAGTTCTTC
. | TRBJ1-5 | . | TRBV6-5 | 15 | CASSQQVLGNQPQHF | TGTGCCAGCAGCCAACAGGTCCTCGGCAATCAGCCCCAGCATTTT
. | TRBJ2-5 | . | TRBV5-5 | 16 | CASSLAGFRREETQYF | TGTGCCAGCAGCTTGGCCGGGTTTCGCAGGGAAGAGACCCAGTACTTC
. | TRBJ2-7 | TRBD1 | TRBV30 | 13 | CAWGDRALYEQYF | TGTGCCTGGGGAGACAGGGCTCTCTACGAGCAGTACTTC
. | TRBJ1-2 | . | TRBV10-3 | 14 | CAISESGGNYGYTF | TGTGCCATCAGTGAGTCAGGCGGAAACTATGGCTACACCTTC
. | TRBJ2-1 | . | TRBV9 | 19 | CASSVLGGPGAFTYNEQFF | TGTGCCAGCAGCGTCCTCGGGGGACCAGGCGCCTTTACCTACAATGAGCAGTTCTTC
. | TRBJ1-1 | . | TRBV30 | 15 | CAWSSLRGANTEAFF | TGTGCCTGGAGCTCGCTTCGGGGGGCGAACACTGAAGCTTTCTTT
. | TRBJ1-1 | . | TRBV6-5 | 15 | CASKSGSGMNTEAFF | TGTGCCAGTAAATCAGGATCCGGAATGAACACTGAAGCTTTCTTT
. | TRBJ1-5 | . | TRBV3-1/TRBV3-2 | 15 | CASSLGHLSNQPQHF | TGTGCCAGCAGCCTTGGACACCTTAGCAATCAGCCCCAGCATTTT
. | TRBJ2-7 | . | TRBV6-5 | 13 | CASSRGGIYEQYF | TGTGCCAGCAGTCGGGGTGGGATCTACGAGCAGTACTTC
. | TRBJ1-2 | TRBD1 | TRBV11-2 | 15 | CASSARTGIFYGYTF | TGTGCCAGCAGCGCCAGGACAGGGATTTTCTATGGCTACACCTTC
once | TRBJ2-4 | . | TRBV6-6 | 16 | CASGYGGFGEGNIQYF | .
. | TRBJ2-5 | . | TRBV5-1 | 15 | CASSWGSGLQETQYF | TGCGCCAGCAGCTGGGGCTCTGGACTGCAAGAGACCCAGTACTTC
. | TRBJ2-7 | TRBD2 | TRBV19 | 12 | CASSIGGGEQYF | TGTGCCAGTAGTATAGGGGGGGGCGAGCAGTACTTC
. | TRBJ1-1 | TRBD1 | TRBV18 | 14 | CASSPGTGNTEAFF | TGTGCCAGCTCCCCCGGGACAGGGAACACTGAAGCTTTCTTT
. | TRBJ1-1 | . | TRBV9 | 15 | CASSPTGGRNTEAFF | TGTGCCAGCAGCCCGACCGGTGGAAGAAACACTGAAGCTTTCTTT